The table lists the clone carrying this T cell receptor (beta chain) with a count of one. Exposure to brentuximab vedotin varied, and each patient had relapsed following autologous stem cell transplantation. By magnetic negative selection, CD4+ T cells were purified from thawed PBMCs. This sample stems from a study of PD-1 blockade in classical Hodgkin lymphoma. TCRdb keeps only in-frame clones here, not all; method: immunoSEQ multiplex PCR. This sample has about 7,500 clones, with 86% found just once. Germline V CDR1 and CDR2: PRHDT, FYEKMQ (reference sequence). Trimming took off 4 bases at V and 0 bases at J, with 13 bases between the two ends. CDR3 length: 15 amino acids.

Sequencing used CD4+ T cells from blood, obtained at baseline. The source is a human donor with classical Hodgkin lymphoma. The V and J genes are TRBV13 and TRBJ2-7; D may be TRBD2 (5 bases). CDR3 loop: CASSSMTNSSYEQYF. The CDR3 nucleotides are TGTGCCAGCAGCTCGATGACTAATTCCTCCTACGAGCAGTACTTC. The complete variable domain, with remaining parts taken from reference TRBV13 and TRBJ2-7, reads AAGVIQSPRHLIKEKRETATLKCYPIPRHDTVYWYQQGPGQDPQFLISFYEKMQSDKGSIPDRFSAQQFSDYHSELNMSSLELGDSALYFCASSSMTNSSYEQYFGPGTRLTVT.